A single sample is the source of the 14 T cell receptor beta chains below, sequenced in a study of blood T cell repertoires in COVID-19. Libraries were prepared by immunoSEQ multiplex PCR; TCRdb keeps only in-frame clonotypes and omits some of them. The profile shows hundreds of thousands of clones, around nine tenths of them singletons. Sequencing used peripheral blood. These receptors all come from a woman aged 18-29 years who had recovered from COVID-19.

The chain carries TRBV27 and TRBJ1-2; 7 bases are shared with TRBD1. There are 14 residues in the CDR3. V trimming: 5 bases; J trimming: 4 bases; junction bases outside the gene matches: 7. Germline-derived CDR1 and CDR2 are MNHEY and SMNVEV (reference sequence). CDR3 sequence (DNA): TGTGCCAGCAGTAAGGGGGCGCAGGGCTATGGCTACACCTTC. It encodes CASSKGAQGYGYTF.

CDR3 nucleotide sequence: TGTGCCAGCAGCCCCTGGACTAGCGGCACAGATACGCAGTATTTT. It is translated as CASSPWTSGTDTQYF. This rearrangement joins TRBV7-2 to TRBJ2-3, with TRBD2 matching 9 bases. V shed 5 bases, J shed 1 base, and the junction held 4 bases outside the gene matches. The germline gives CDR1 SGHTA, CDR2 FQGNSA. The CDR3 has 15 residues.

V usage is TRBV6-5 and J usage is TRBJ1-2; D unclear. Germline CDR1 is MNHEY and CDR2 is SVGAGI. The CDR3 covers 15 residues. Trimming removed 5 bases at V and 0 bases at J, with 13 bases between. The CDR3 spells CASSPQAGPNYGYTF. The CDR3 region has the DNA TGTGCCAGCAGTCCCCAGGCGGGCCCTAACTATGGCTACACCTTC.

This sequence joins TRBV5-8 and TRBJ2-1; D unclear. Deletions cut 0 bases from V and 0 bases from J, with 10 bases between. Per the germline V gene, CDR1 is SGHTS and CDR2 is YDEGEE. CDR3 size: 16 residues. The CDR3 nucleotides are TGTGCCAGCAGCTTGGAACTTCGTAGCTCCTACAATGAGCAGTTCTTC. Translated: CASSLELRSSYNEQFF.

This chain uses TRBV2 with TRBJ2-7, with D tentatively TRBD1 (6 bases). Trimming left V 5 bases short and J 4 bases short, with 9 bases between. The CDR3 has 12 amino acids. Germline V lookup: CDR1 SNHLY, CDR2 FYNNEI. Written as DNA, the CDR3 is TGTGCCAGCAGTTTACAGGGTTACGAGCAGTACGTC. Its translation is CASSLQGYEQYV.

The CDR3 sequence is CASSQEGTASEKLFF. The CDR3 DNA sequence: TGTGCCAGCAGCCAAGAGGGGACAGCCAGTGAAAAACTGTTTTTT. This rearrangement joins TRBV3-1 (or the pseudogene TRBV3-2) to TRBJ1-4; 7 bases map to TRBD1. Germline lookup yields CDR1 LGHDT and CDR2 YNNKEL (reference sequence). V lost 0 bases to trimming and J lost 7 bases; unmatched junction nucleotides: 5. This CDR3 is 15 amino acids long.

The V gene is TRBV24-1, the J gene TRBJ2-6; D might be TRBD1 (6 bases). Germline V CDR1 and CDR2: KGHDR, SFDVKD. V was pared by 2 bases and J by 2 bases, with 18 bases between. The CDR3 extends over 19 amino acids. CDR3 residues: CATSDYSGARVPGANVLTF. CDR3 bases: TGTGCCACCAGTGATTATTCAGGGGCGAGGGTACCTGGGGCCAACGTCCTGACTTTC.

The rearrangement uses TRBV30 and TRBJ2-1; tentative D call: TRBD2 (7 bases). This CDR3 spans 16 amino acids. V was shortened by 2 bases and J by 5 bases, with 19 bases between the two germline ends. CDR1 is GTSNPN and CDR2 is SVGIG in the germline V gene (reference sequence). The CDR3 DNA follows: TGTGCCTGGAGTACAGGGCAGGCGGGAGTCAACAATGAGCAGTTCTTC. Its protein is CAWSTGQAGVNNEQFF.

This clone was found a few times. The chain joins TRBV29-1 to TRBJ2-1; no firm D call. CDR3 length: 13 amino acids. Trimming removed 6 bases at V and 5 bases at J, with 14 bases between. CDR1 and CDR2 (germline): SQVTM, ANQGSEA. Here the CDR3 DNA reads TGCAGCGTGATGGCGGTTGACCACAATGAGCAGTTCTTC. This codes for CSVMAVDHNEQFF.

This chain uses TRBV18 with TRBJ2-5; 8 nucleotides align to TRBD1. Germline assignment: CDR1 KGHSH and CDR2 LQKENI. The CDR3 extends over 18 amino acids. J was trimmed by 1 base and V by 4 bases; bases with no gene match: 14. CDR3 in amino acids: CASSRKRTGNEGQETQYF. CDR3 DNA: TGTGCCAGCTCACGGAAAAGGACAGGGAACGAAGGCCAAGAGACCCAGTACTTC.

This sequence joins TRBV2 and TRBJ2-7, with TRBD2 matching 7 bases. The J segment lost 3 bases and the V segment lost 2 bases, leaving 13 bases of the junction unmatched. Germline V gives CDR1 SNHLY, CDR2 FYNNEI. The CDR3 totals 17 residues. Written as DNA, the CDR3 is TGTGCCAGCAGTGAAAACCCCCCTTGGGCGGGAGTCTACGAGCAGTACGTC. The encoded protein is CASSENPPWAGVYEQYV.

This CDR3 reads CASSLSRGNTIYF. As DNA, the CDR3 is TGTGCCAGCAGCTTGTCCCGTGGAAACACCATATATTTT. The chain links TRBV11-3 to TRBJ1-3; D uncertain. The ends were cut back, 3 bases at V and 3 bases at J, with 6 bases in the middle. CDR1 is SGHNT and CDR2 is YENEEA in the germline V gene. This CDR3 is built from 13 residues. Based on the CDR3 plus reference TRBV11-3 and TRBJ1-3, the full variable domain is EAGVVQSPRYKIIEKKQPVAFWCNPISGHNTLYWYLQNLGQGPELLIRYENEEAVDDSQLPKDRFSAERLKGVDSTLKIQPAELGDSAVYLCASSLSRGNTIYFGEGSWLTVV.

The chain has TRBV11-3 and TRBJ2-2, with 8 bases identical to TRBD2. From germline, CDR1 is SGHNT and CDR2 YENEEA. V was clipped by 0 bases and J by 4 bases; unmatched bases: 7. This CDR3 has 17 amino acids. The CDR3 loop reads CASSLEDSGTSTGELFF. CDR3 sequence (DNA): TGTGCCAGCAGCTTAGAGGATAGCGGGACATCCACCGGGGAGCTGTTTTTT.

This clone was picked up one time. The chain employs TRBV2 and TRBJ2-1; possible D gene TRBD2, 5 bases. The CDR3 has 14 residues. The germline V and J ends were trimmed by 10 bases and 0 bases, with 13 bases remaining between them. The V gene's germline CDR1 is SNHLY and CDR2 FYNNEI. CDR3 sequence (DNA): TGTGCCACCACCGGAGGAAACTCCTACAATGAGCAGTTCTTC. Protein sequence: CATTGGNSYNEQFF. Drawing the rest from reference TRBV2 and TRBJ2-1, the complete variable domain is EPEVTQTPSHQVTQMGQEVILRCVPISNHLYFYWYRQILGQKVEFLVSFYNNEISEKSEIFDDQFSVERPDGSNFTLKIRSTKLEDSAMYFCATTGGNSYNEQFFGPGTRLTVL.